Below, 19 T cell receptor beta chains from the same sample are listed, as sequenced in a study of blood T cell repertoires in COVID-19. TCRdb keeps only in-frame clones here, not all; method: immunoSEQ multiplex PCR. The table includes fewer than 250,000 clones, about 89% detected once. The sequencing input was peripheral blood. These receptors were collected from a man aged 60 to 75 who had recovered from COVID-19.

The chain is built from TRBV3-1 (or the pseudogene TRBV3-2) and TRBJ1-1; 9 nucleotides line up with TRBD1. The germline gives CDR1 LGHDT, CDR2 YNNKEL (reference sequence). J gave up 5 bases and V 6 bases, and 4 bases lay outside the gene matches. The CDR3 extends over 13 amino acids. This CDR3 is CASSSDRGTEAFF. CDR3 nucleotide sequence: TGTGCCAGCAGTAGCGACAGGGGGACTGAAGCTTTCTTT.

The chain couples TRBV6-6 to TRBJ2-2; TRBD2 matches at 8 bases. CDR1 is MNHNY, CDR2 SVGAGI, per germline (reference sequence). The CDR3 sequence is 15 residues long. V dropped 6 bases and J dropped 6; count of bases not matched to a gene: 9. The CDR3 nucleotides read TGTGCCAGCAGCTCGGGGGGGCCCCCCCCCGGGGAGCTGTTTTTT. Protein: CASSSGGPPPGELFF.

This chain connects TRBV18 to TRBJ2-3; the match to TRBD2 covers 10 bases. CDR3 length equals 16 residues. From germline, CDR1 is KGHSH and CDR2 LQKENI. The ends lost 6 bases at V and 5 bases at J; junction bases unmatched: 11. CDR3 DNA sequence: TGTGCCAGCTCCCCCGGGACTAGCGCCTTAAGAGATACGCAGTATTTT. This codes for CASSPGTSALRDTQYF.

V is TRBV4-1 and J is TRBJ1-2, with D unclear. The CDR3 is 14 residues long. Germline lookup yields CDR1 MGHRA and CDR2 YSYEKL. The ends were cut back, 1 base at V and 2 bases at J, with 8 bases in the middle. CDR3 residues: CASSQVTGNYGYTF. For the CDR3, the DNA is TGCGCCAGCAGCCAAGTCACCGGGAACTATGGCTACACCTTC.

The V gene is TRBV4-2, the J gene TRBJ2-5; 10 nucleotides agree with TRBD2. Germline CDR1 and CDR2: LGHNA and YNFKEQ. Trimming took 3 bases from V and 1 from J; bases not matched to a gene: 2. The CDR3 has 15 amino acids. In nucleotides, the CDR3 is TGTGCCAGCAGCCAGCAGCGGGGGGGCCAAGAGACCCAGTACTTC. Its protein product is CASSQQRGGQETQYF.

V is TRBV7-8 and J is TRBJ2-3; D is uncertain. V gave up 3 bases and J gave up 2 bases, with 15 bases separating them. Germline V gives CDR1 SGHVS, CDR2 FQNEAQ. This CDR3 has 16 amino acids. The CDR3 DNA sequence: TGTGCCAGCAGCTTTCTGATTTCTAGTTACACAGATACGCAGTATTTT. The encoded protein is CASSFLISSYTDTQYF.

The chain carries TRBV7-2 and TRBJ2-3; D may be TRBD2 (6 bases). In germline, CDR1 is SGHTA, CDR2 FQGNSA. The CDR3 spans 19 residues. V was shortened by 5 bases and J by 0 bases, with 24 bases between the two germline ends. In DNA, the CDR3 is TGTGCCAGCAGCCCCCGCGCTGGCAGCGGGTTTTCTAGCACAGATACGCAGTATTTT. Its protein is CASSPRAGSGFSSTDTQYF.

The DNA of the CDR3 is TGTGCCAGCAGCCCCCAGCGGGACCGCCCTTGGAATGAGCAGTTCTTC. Protein: CASSPQRDRPWNEQFF. The chain links TRBV6-2 or TRBV6-3 to TRBJ2-1, with TRBD2 identical over 7 bases. Trimming removed 6 bases from V and 7 bases from J; junction bases left unmatched: 15. Germline assignment: CDR1 MNHEY and CDR2 SVGEGT. CDR3 length: 16 residues.

The V gene is TRBV6-5, the J gene TRBJ1-4, with D maybe TRBD1 (5 bases). Germline lookup yields CDR1 MNHEY and CDR2 SVGAGI. Trimming pared 4 bases from V and 7 bases from J, leaving 10 bases between. This CDR3 is built from 13 residues. Here the CDR3 DNA reads TGTGCCAGCAGTTCACCAGGGCCTGAAAAACTGTTTTTT. The encoded protein is CASSSPGPEKLFF.

V is TRBV28 and J is TRBJ1-1; D uncertain. V dropped 2 bases and J dropped 5 bases, with 3 bases sitting between them. The CDR3 length is 11 residues. The germline gives CDR1 MDHEN, CDR2 SYDVKM. CDR3 DNA: TGTGCCAGCAGTTTAGAGACTGAAGCTTTCTTT. Encoded protein: CASSLETEAFF.

This clone appeared once. The chain has TRBV19 and TRBJ1-2, with TRBD1 identical over 8 bases. The CDR3 is 14 amino acids. V gave up 3 bases and J gave up 6 bases; unmatched junction bases: 6. Germline V gives CDR1 LNHDA, CDR2 SQIVND (reference sequence). CDR3 loop: CASSIADRVHGYTF. The CDR3 bases are TGTGCCAGTAGTATCGCGGACAGGGTCCATGGCTACACCTTC.

The chain combines TRBV5-1 with TRBJ2-5, with 10 bases lining up with TRBD1. The CDR3 extends over 17 amino acids. The V gene's germline CDR1 is SGHRS and CDR2 YFSETQ. With V trimmed by 1 base and J by 1 base, 7 bases remained unmatched. The CDR3 DNA is TGCGCCAGCAGCTTGTCGACAGGGGGCGGGCTCCAAGAGACCCAGTACTTC. Translated, it gives CASSLSTGGGLQETQYF. The whole variable domain, remainder taken from reference TRBV5-1 and TRBJ2-5, is KAGVTQTPRYLIKTRGQQVTLSCSPISGHRSVSWYQQTPGQGLQFLFEYFSETQRNKGNFPGRFSGRQFSNSRSEMNVSTLELGDSALYLCASSLSTGGGLQETQYFGPGTRLLVL.

The chain links TRBV5-1 to TRBJ1-1; 9 bases align to TRBD1. Germline V gene sequence: CDR1 SGHRS, CDR2 YFSETQ. Trimming at V came to 3 bases and at J to 1 base, leaving 4 bases not matched to a gene. The length of the CDR3 is 15 residues. DNA for the CDR3: TGCGCCAGCAGCTACACAGGGGGCTCGAACACTGAAGCTTTCTTT. This translates into CASSYTGGSNTEAFF.

The V and J genes are TRBV5-4 and TRBJ1-1; TRBD1 agrees at 9 bases. Germline V gene sequence: CDR1 SGHNT, CDR2 YYREEE (reference sequence). The CDR3 is made up of 16 amino acids. After removal of 2 bases from V and 5 bases from J, the junction contained 10 bases not matched to a gene. Here the CDR3 reads CASSLVQGAFGTEAFF. CDR3 DNA: TGTGCCAGCAGCTTAGTACAGGGGGCTTTTGGAACTGAAGCTTTCTTT.

The V gene is TRBV5-6, the J gene TRBJ1-2; TRBD1 matches 7 bases. V gave up 5 bases and J gave up 4 bases; unmatched junction bases: 5. This CDR3 contains 13 residues. Germline CDR1 and CDR2: SGHDT and YYEEEE. CDR3 bases: TGTGCCAGCAGGCCGGGACAGAGCTATGGCTACACCTTC. Translation gives CASRPGQSYGYTF. Looking up the rest from reference TRBV5-6 and TRBJ1-2 gives the full variable domain: DAGVTQSPTHLIKTRGQQVTLRCSPKSGHDTVSWYQQALGQGPQFIFQYYEEEERQRGNFPDRFSGHQFPNYSSELNVNALLLGDSALYLCASRPGQSYGYTFGSGTRLTVV.

The chain's CDR3 is CATSDLRESNEQFF. Written as DNA, the CDR3 is TGTGCCACCAGTGATTTACGGGAGAGCAATGAGCAGTTCTTC. This chain uses TRBV24-1 with TRBJ2-1; a weak D match, TRBD2 (6 bases). Germline V gene data show CDR1 as KGHDR and CDR2 as SFDVKD. V was clipped by 1 base and J by 6 bases, with 9 bases between them. There are 14 residues in the CDR3.

This rearrangement joins TRBV5-1 to TRBJ2-1, with 8 bases lining up with TRBD2. CDR3 length: 17 amino acids. Germline CDR1 reads SGHRS; CDR2 reads YFSETQ. Trimming took 2 bases from V and 9 from J; bases not matched to a gene: 16. The CDR3 coding sequence is TGCGCCAGCAGCTTAGCGGCTAGCGGGTCGCCAGCGGGTGAGCAGTTCTTC. It yields the protein CASSLAASGSPAGEQFF.

The genes are TRBV27 and TRBJ2-7, with 7 bases fitting TRBD2. CDR1 and CDR2 (germline): MNHEY, SMNVEV (reference sequence). V lost 3 bases to trimming and J lost 2 bases; unmatched junction nucleotides: 1. This CDR3 is 13 amino acids long. The DNA of the CDR3 is TGTGCCAGCAGTTTTCGGGAGGCCTACGAGCAGTACTTC. Its translation: CASSFREAYEQYF.

The chain links TRBV27 to TRBJ1-6; 7 bases agree with TRBD1. The CDR3 extends over 16 amino acids. The germline gives CDR1 MNHEY, CDR2 SMNVEV (reference sequence). The junction had 3 bases not matched to a gene; V was cut back by 4 bases and J by 0 bases. CDR3 nucleotide sequence: TGTGCCAGCAGTTCCAGGGGGTACTCCTATAATTCACCCCTCCACTTT. This translates into CASSSRGYSYNSPLHF.